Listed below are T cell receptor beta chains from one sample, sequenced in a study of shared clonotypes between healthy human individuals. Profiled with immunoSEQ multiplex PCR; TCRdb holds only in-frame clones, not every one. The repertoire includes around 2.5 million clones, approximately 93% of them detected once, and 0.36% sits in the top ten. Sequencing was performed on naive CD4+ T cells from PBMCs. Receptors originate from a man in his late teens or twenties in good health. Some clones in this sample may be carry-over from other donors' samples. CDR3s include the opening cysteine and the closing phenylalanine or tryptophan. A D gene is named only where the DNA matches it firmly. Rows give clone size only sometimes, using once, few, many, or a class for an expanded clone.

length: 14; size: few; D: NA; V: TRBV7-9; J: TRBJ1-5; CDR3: CASSSRAINQPQHF; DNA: TGTGCCAGCAGCTCAAGGGCAATCAATCAGCCCCAGCATTTT
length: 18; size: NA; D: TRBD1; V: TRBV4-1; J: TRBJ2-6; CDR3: CASSRLGQGNSGANVLTF; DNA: TGCGCCAGCAGCCGATTGGGACAGGGGAACTCTGGGGCCAACGTCCTGACTTTC
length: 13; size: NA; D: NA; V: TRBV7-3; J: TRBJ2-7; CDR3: CASSPAGLREQYF; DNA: TGTGCCAGCAGCCCCGCTGGACTCCGCGAGCAGTACTTC
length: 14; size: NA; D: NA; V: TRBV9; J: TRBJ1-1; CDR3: CASSVYPMNTEAFF; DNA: TGTGCCAGCAGCGTTTACCCGATGAACACTGAAGCTTTCTTT
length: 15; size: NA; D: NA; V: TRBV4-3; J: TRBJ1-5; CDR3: CASSQDITGRQPQHF; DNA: TGCGCCAGCAGCCAAGATATAACGGGGCGGCAGCCCCAGCATTTT
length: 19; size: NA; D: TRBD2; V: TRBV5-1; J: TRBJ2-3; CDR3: CASSSRTSGRADGTDTQYF; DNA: TGCGCCAGCAGCTCAAGGACTAGCGGGAGGGCCGACGGCACAGATACGCAGTATTTT
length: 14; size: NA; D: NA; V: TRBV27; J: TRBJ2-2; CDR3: CASSLPRGGGELFF; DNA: TGTGCCAGCAGTCTTCCCAGGGGCGGCGGGGAGCTGTTTTTT
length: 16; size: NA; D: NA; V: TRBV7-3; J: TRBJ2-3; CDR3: CASSLVGSTGTDTQYF; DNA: TGTGCCAGCAGCTTGGTGGGATCGACGGGGACAGATACGCAGTATTTT
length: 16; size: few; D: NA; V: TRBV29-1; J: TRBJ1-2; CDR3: CSVGFFYQGLHYGYTF; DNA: TGCAGCGTTGGGTTTTTTTATCAGGGGCTACACTATGGCTACACCTTC
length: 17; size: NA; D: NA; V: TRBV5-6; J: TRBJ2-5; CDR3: CASSGYTGTEEKETQYF; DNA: TGTGCCAGCAGCGGCTACACCGGGACCGAGGAGAAAGAGACCCAGTACTTC
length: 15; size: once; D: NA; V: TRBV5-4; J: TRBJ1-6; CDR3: CASSLEPKGDSPLHF; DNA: TGTGCCAGCAGCTTGGAGCCCAAGGGGGATTCACCCCTCCACTTT
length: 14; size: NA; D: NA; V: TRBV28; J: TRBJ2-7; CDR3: CASSLWTKSYEQYF; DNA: TGTGCCAGCAGTTTATGGACTAAGTCCTACGAGCAGTACTTC
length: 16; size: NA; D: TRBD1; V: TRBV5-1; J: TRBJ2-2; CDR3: CASSLAPTGYTGELFF; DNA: TGCGCCAGCAGCTTGGCCCCGACAGGGTACACCGGGGAGCTGTTTTTT
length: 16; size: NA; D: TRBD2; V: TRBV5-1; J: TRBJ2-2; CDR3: CASSLGSGIDTGELFF; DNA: TGCGCCAGCAGCTTGGGTAGCGGGATTGACACCGGGGAGCTGTTTTTT
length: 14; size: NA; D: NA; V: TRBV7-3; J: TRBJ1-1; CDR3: CASSLEGGNTEAFF; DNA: TGTGCCAGCAGCTTAGAGGGGGGTAACACTGAAGCTTTCTTT
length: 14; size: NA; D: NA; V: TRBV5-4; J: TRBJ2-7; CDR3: CASSDLAVHYEQYF; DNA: TGTGCCAGCAGCGATCTGGCGGTTCACTACGAGCAGTACTTC
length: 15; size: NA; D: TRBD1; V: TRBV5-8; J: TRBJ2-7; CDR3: CASSFGTGSSYEQYF; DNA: TGTGCCAGCAGCTTTGGGACAGGGAGCTCCTACGAGCAGTACTTC
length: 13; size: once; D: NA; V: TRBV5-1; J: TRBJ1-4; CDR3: CASSFQGNEKLFF; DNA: TGCGCCAGCAGCTTCCAGGGTAATGAAAAACTGTTTTTT
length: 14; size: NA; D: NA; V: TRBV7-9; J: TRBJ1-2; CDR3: CASSYLTLNYGYTF; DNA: TGTGCCAGCAGCTATCTTACCCTTAACTATGGCTACACCTTC
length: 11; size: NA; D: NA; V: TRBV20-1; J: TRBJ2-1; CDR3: CSARDRGEQFF; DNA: TGCAGTGCTAGAGATCGTGGTGAGCAGTTCTTC
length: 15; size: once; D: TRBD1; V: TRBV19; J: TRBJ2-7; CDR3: CASKGRGGGRYEQYF; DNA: TGTGCCAGTAAAGGAAGAGGGGGCGGCAGATACGAGCAGTACTTC
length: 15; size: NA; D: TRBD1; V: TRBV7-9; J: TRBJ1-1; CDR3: CASSLQTGSGTEAFF; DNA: TGTGCCAGCAGCTTACAGACAGGGAGTGGCACTGAAGCTTTCTTT
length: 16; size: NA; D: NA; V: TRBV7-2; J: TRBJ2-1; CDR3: CASSLAWDNSYNEQFF; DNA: TGTGCCAGCAGCTTAGCTTGGGACAACTCCTACAATGAGCAGTTCTTC
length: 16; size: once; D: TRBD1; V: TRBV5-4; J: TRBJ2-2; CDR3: CASSPRTGDRTGELFF; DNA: TGTGCCAGCAGCCCTAGGACAGGGGATCGGACCGGGGAGCTGTTTTTT
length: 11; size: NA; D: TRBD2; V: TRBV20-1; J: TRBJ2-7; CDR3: CSLSREGLAPF; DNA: TGCAGTCTTAGTAGGGAGGGTCTAGCCCCCTTC
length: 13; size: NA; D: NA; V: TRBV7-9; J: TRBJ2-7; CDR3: CASSFWGREEQYF; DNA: TGTGCCAGCAGCTTCTGGGGGCGCGAAGAGCAGTACTTC
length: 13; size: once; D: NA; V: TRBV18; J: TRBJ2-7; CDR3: CASSPIGTYEQYF; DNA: TGTGCCAGCTCACCAATTGGTACCTACGAGCAGTACTTC
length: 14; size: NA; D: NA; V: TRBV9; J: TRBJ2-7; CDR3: CASSAGPQSYEQYF; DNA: TGTGCCAGCAGCGCCGGGCCGCAGTCCTACGAGCAGTACTTC
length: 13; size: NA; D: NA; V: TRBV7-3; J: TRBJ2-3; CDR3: CASSYEGTDTQYF; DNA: TGTGCCAGCAGCTACGAAGGCACAGATACGCAGTATTTT
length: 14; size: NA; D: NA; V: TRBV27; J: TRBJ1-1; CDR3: CASSFRGRSTEAFF; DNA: TGTGCCAGCAGTTTTAGGGGCAGGAGCACTGAAGCTTTCTTT
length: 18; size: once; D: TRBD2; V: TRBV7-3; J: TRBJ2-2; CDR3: CASSFRPLAGVDTGELFF; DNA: TGTGCCAGCAGCTTTAGGCCGTTAGCGGGAGTAGATACCGGGGAGCTGTTTTTT
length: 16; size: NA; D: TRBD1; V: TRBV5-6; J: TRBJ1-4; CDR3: CASSTKGTGLNEKLFF; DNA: TGTGCCAGCAGCACCAAGGGGACAGGGCTTAATGAAAAACTGTTTTTT
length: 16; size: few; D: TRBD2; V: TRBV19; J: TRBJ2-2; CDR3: CATSARTSGSSGELFF; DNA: TGTGCCACGAGCGCCCGGACTAGCGGGAGTAGCGGGGAGCTGTTTTTT
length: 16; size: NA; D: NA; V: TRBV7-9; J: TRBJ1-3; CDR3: CASSLGAGNGGNTIYF; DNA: TGTGCCAGCAGCTTAGGGGCAGGGAACGGCGGAAACACCATATATTTT
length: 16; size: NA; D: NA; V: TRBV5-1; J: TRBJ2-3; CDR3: CASSLVGYSSTDTQYF; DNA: TGCGCCAGCAGCTTGGTAGGTTATTCGTCCACAGATACGCAGTATTTT
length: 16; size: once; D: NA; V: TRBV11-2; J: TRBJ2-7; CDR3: CASSLDFLPSFGEQYF; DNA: TGTGCCAGCAGCTTAGATTTTCTCCCCAGTTTTGGCGAGCAGTACTTC
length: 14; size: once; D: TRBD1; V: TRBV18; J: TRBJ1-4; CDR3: CASSRGTGSEKLFF; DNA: TGTGCCAGCTCACGGGGGACAGGTAGTGAAAAACTGTTTTTT
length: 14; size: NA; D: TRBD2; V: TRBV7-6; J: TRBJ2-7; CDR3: CASSKTSGRYEQYF; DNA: TGTGCCAGCAGTAAGACTAGCGGGAGGTACGAGCAGTACTTC
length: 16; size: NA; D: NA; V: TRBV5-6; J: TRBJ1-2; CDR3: CASSHLSAAWAIGYTF; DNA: TGTGCCAGCAGCCACCTAAGCGCAGCATGGGCAATTGGCTACACCTTC
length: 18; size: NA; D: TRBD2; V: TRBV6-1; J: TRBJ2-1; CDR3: CASSEVVRRLAGDDEQFF; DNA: TGTGCCAGCAGTGAAGTAGTAAGGCGGCTAGCGGGAGACGATGAGCAGTTCTTC
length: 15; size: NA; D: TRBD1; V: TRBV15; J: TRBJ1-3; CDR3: CATSYPRGAGNTIYF; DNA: TGTGCCACCAGCTACCCCAGGGGGGCTGGAAACACCATATATTTT
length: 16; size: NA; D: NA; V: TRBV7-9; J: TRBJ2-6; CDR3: CASSLRRTSGANVLTF; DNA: TGTGCCAGCAGCTTAAGGAGGACCTCTGGGGCCAACGTCCTGACTTTC
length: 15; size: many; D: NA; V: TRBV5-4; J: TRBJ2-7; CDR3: CASSFMTGSLYEQYF; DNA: TGTGCCAGCAGCTTCATGACAGGCTCACTCTACGAGCAGTACTTC
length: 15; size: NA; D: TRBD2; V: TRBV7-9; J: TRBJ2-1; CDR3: CASSPSGAFNNEQFF; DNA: TGTGCCAGCAGCCCTAGCGGGGCCTTCAACAATGAGCAGTTCTTC
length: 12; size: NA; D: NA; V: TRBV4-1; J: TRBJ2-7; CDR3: CASSHLGVEQYF; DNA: TGCGCCAGCAGCCATCTGGGGGTCGAGCAGTACTTC
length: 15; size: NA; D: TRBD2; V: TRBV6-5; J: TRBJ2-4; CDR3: CARGGAALAKNIQYF; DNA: TGTGCCAGGGGAGGGGCCGCGTTGGCCAAAAACATTCAGTACTTC
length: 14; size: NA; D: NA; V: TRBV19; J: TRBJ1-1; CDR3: CASSFSPGFTEAFF; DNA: TGTGCCAGTAGTTTCAGTCCTGGGTTTACTGAAGCTTTCTTT
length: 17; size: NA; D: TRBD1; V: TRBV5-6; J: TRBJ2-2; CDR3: CASSYTPGGTNTGELFF; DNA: TGTGCCAGCAGCTACACCCCAGGGGGCACAAACACCGGGGAGCTGTTTTTT
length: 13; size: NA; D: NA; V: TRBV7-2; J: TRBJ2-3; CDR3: CASSLARADTQYF; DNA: TGTGCCAGCAGCTTAGCGCGGGCAGATACGCAGTATTTT
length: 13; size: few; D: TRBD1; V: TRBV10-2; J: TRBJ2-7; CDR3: CASGDSGTYEQYF; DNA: TGCGCCAGCGGGGACAGTGGTACCTACGAGCAGTACTTC
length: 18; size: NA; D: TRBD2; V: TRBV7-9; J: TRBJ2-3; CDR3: CASSSSLALAGGPDTQYF; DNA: TGTGCCAGCAGCTCGTCCTTGGCTCTAGCGGGAGGGCCAGATACGCAGTATTTT
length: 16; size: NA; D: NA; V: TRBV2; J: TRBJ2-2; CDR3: CASSVSGLVNTGELFF; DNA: TGTGCCAGCAGTGTTTCCGGGTTAGTGAACACCGGGGAGCTGTTTTTT
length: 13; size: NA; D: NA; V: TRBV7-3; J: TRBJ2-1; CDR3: CASSSGPNSGAFF; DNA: TGTGCCAGCAGCTCCGGGCCAAATTCGGGCGCGTTCTTC
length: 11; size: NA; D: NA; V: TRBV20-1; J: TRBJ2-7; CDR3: CSARGGGEQYF; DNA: TGCAGTGCTAGAGGTGGGGGCGAGCAGTACTTC
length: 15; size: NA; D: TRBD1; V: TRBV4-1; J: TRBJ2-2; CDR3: CASTRRDSDTGELFF; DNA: TGCGCCAGCACCCGCCGGGACAGTGACACCGGGGAGCTGTTTTTT
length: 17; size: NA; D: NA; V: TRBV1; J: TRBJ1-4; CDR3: CTSSQNQGANSNEKLFF; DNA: TGCACCAGCAGCCAGAACCAGGGGGCGAATTCTAATGAAAAACTGTTTTTT
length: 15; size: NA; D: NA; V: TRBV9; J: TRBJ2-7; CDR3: CASSPQERATYEQYF; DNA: TGTGCCAGCAGCCCCCAAGAGCGGGCAACCTACGAGCAGTACTTC
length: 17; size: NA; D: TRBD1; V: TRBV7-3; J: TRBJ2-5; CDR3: CASSLYALGRGSETQYF; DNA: TGTGCCAGCAGCTTATACGCCCTCGGCAGGGGGAGTGAGACCCAGTACTTC
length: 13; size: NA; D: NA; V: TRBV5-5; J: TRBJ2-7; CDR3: CASSKTSGGEQYF; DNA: TGTGCCAGCAGCAAAACTTCAGGGGGGGAGCAGTACTTC